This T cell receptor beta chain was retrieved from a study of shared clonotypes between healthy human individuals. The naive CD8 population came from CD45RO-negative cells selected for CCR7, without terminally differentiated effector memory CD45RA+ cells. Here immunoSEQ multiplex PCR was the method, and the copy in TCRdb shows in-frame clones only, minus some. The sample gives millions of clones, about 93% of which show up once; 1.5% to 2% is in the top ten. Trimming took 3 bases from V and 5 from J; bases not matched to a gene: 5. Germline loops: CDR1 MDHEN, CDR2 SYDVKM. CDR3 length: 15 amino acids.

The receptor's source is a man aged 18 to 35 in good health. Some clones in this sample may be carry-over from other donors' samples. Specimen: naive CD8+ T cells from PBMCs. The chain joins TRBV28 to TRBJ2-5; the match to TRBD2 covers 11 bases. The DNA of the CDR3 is TGTGCCAGCAGTTTTAGACTAGCGGGATTGGAGACCCAGTACTTC. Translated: CASSFRLAGLETQYF.